Described below is a single T cell receptor beta chain sequence and its context. The hyperthyroidism patients had a new diagnosis of under 2 months' duration and were aged 18 to 65. The data originate from a study of Graves' ophthalmopathy and Graves' hyperthyroidism. This CDR3 region has 15 residues. Germline V gene data show CDR1 as SQVTM and CDR2 as ANQGSEA. The J segment lost 3 bases and the V segment lost 4 bases, leaving 10 bases of the junction unmatched. The authors amplified TCR beta CDR3 regions, and they did so from RNA transcripts for repertoire sequencing. Investigators did first-round RT-PCR with HTBI primers, then second-round multiplex PCR. MiXCR, run by TCRdb on the multiplex PCR reads, gives a single entry per CDR3 protein. The sample yields tens of thousands of distinct CDR3 sequences, around half seen once.

The J gene is TRBJ2-7, the V gene TRBV29-1, with 9 bases matching TRBD1. The receptor was isolated from an adult woman with stable Graves' hyperthyroidism. The specimen was peripheral blood. The CDR3 nucleotides are TGCAGCGTTGCAGCGTCCGGGACAGGGAACTACGAGCAGTACTTC. Translated, it gives CSVAASGTGNYEQYF.